The clone carrying this T cell receptor (beta chain) was observed a handful of times. Its antigen is as yet unknown. It was with 60 Vbeta and 13 Jbeta primers that the PCR ran. The table came from immunoSEQ multiplex PCR; TCRdb's copy has only in-frame clones and leaves some out. The table includes about 190,000 clones, around 84% detected once. The sample originates from a study of cytomegalovirus exposure and HLA in healthy donors. Study-wide points: Differences between HLA loci emerged in a later analysis of TCR association rates, with DRB1 most and HLA-C fewest. In an earlier analysis, productive rearrangement rates for most beta V segments clustered near 87% or 30%.

This sequence originates from a woman aged 45-60 years in good health and CMV-seropositive. Material for sequencing was PBMCs.

The CDR3 here is CASSTRDRVHEQYF. Written as DNA, the CDR3 is TGTGCCAGCAGTACCCGGGACAGGGTCCACGAGCAGTACTTC. The chain carries TRBV27 and TRBJ2-7; 9 bases fit TRBD1. Per the germline V gene, CDR1 is MNHEY and CDR2 is SMNVEV (reference sequence). The CDR3 spans 14 residues. J was trimmed by 5 bases and V by 5 bases; bases with no gene match: 7.